These 19 T cell receptor beta chains originate from one sample sequenced in a study of blood T cell repertoires in COVID-19. Some clones are missing from TCRdb's copy, which holds only in-frame ones; the method was immunoSEQ multiplex PCR. The sample comprises roughly 320,000 clones, about nine tenths of which are singletons, and approximately 1.8% rests with the top ten. Sequencing used peripheral blood. These receptors were collected from a woman younger than 45 with COVID-19, enrolled during active disease.

The chain carries TRBV7-3 and TRBJ2-5, with D perhaps matching TRBD2 (6 bases). V was clipped by 3 bases and J by 7 bases, with 12 bases between them. Germline V gene sequence: CDR1 SGHTA, CDR2 FQGTGA. The CDR3 is made up of 13 amino acids. The CDR3 is CASSLGGIGTQYF. In nucleotides, the CDR3 is TGTGCCAGCAGCTTGGGCGGGATAGGGACCCAGTACTTC.

The sample holds one count of this clone. The J gene is TRBJ1-2, the V gene TRBV29-1, with TRBD1 identical over 9 bases. Per the germline V gene, CDR1 is SQVTM and CDR2 is ANQGSEA. Unmatched junction bases numbered 7, after V lost 2 bases and J lost 3 bases. The CDR3 extends over 15 amino acids. The CDR3 sequence: CSVELSGTGYYGYTF. In DNA, the CDR3 is TGCAGCGTTGAACTATCCGGGACAGGGTACTATGGCTACACCTTC.

The genes are TRBV5-6 and TRBJ1-2; a weak D match, TRBD1 (6 bases). Deletions cut 2 bases from V and 10 bases from J, with 21 bases between. The length of the CDR3 is 15 residues. The V gene's germline CDR1 is SGHDT and CDR2 YYEEEE. CDR3 sequence: CASSLPTGRYLDYTF. In nucleotides, the CDR3 is TGTGCCAGCAGCTTACCGACAGGTAGATACCTAGACTACACCTTC.

This clone appeared once. The chain combines TRBV6-5 with TRBJ2-7; D unclear. The germline gives CDR1 MNHEY, CDR2 SVGAGI. The V and J ends lost 6 bases and 3 bases respectively, with 15 bases between them. The CDR3 is made up of 14 amino acids. The CDR3 sequence: CASSPTGGNYEQYF. In DNA, the CDR3 is TGTGCCAGCAGCCCGACTGGCGGTAACTACGAGCAGTACTTC.

The CDR3 protein is CASSLPNDRTGITDTQYF. DNA of the CDR3: TGCGCCAGCAGCTTGCCCAACGACCGGACAGGGATCACAGATACGCAGTATTTT. This chain connects TRBV5-1 to TRBJ2-3; 8 nucleotides agree with TRBD1. This CDR3 has 18 amino acids. The ends lost 1 base at V and 2 bases at J; junction bases unmatched: 12. Germline CDR1 is SGHRS and CDR2 is YFSETQ.

The rearrangement joins TRBV6-6 to TRBJ2-3, with 9 bases aligning to TRBD2. Losses at the gene ends were 7 bases for V and 3 bases for J; bases not matched to a gene: 5. The CDR3 consists of 14 residues. CDR1 MNHNY and CDR2 SVGAGI come from the germline V gene (reference sequence). CDR3 protein: CASNAGGLTDTQYF. CDR3 nucleotides: TGTGCCAGCAACGCGGGGGGGTTGACAGATACGCAGTATTTT.

The rearrangement links TRBV2 to TRBJ1-5, with 8 bases fitting TRBD1. With 6 bases clipped from V and 6 bases from J, the junction kept 4 bases outside the gene matches. CDR3 size: 13 residues. Germline CDR1 SNHLY, CDR2 FYNNEI. DNA of the CDR3: TGTGCCAGCAGGGACAGGGTTAGTCAGCCCCAGCATTTT. Protein: CASRDRVSQPQHF.

The genes are TRBV11-2 and TRBJ1-2, with D possibly being TRBD1 (5 bases). V was pared by 8 bases and J by 5 bases, with 15 bases between. The V gene's germline CDR1 is SGHAT and CDR2 FQNNGV. This CDR3 has 13 amino acids. CDR3 DNA: TGTGCCAGCTCAGACATCGGGGGATATGGCTACACCTTC. It specifies CASSDIGGYGYTF.

CDR3 coding DNA: TGTGCCAGCAGCCCGGGGGGACTAGCGGGGAGATACAATGAGCAGTTCTTC. This translates into CASSPGGLAGRYNEQFF. The rearrangement uses TRBV11-2 and TRBJ2-1, with 13 positions matching TRBD2. J lost 4 bases, V lost 5 bases, and 8 bases had no gene match. CDR3 length: 17 amino acids. Per the germline V gene, CDR1 is SGHAT and CDR2 is FQNNGV.

This chain uses TRBV15 with TRBJ2-6, with D perhaps TRBD1 (5 bases). The germline V gene encodes CDR1 LNHNV and CDR2 YYDKDF (reference sequence). CDR3 length equals 17 residues. V shed 2 bases and J shed 4 bases, with 15 bases lying between them. The CDR3 loop reads CATSRSVGAAGANVLTF. The CDR3 nucleotides are TGTGCCACCAGCAGATCGGTTGGGGCGGCCGGGGCCAACGTCCTGACTTTC.

The rearrangement joins TRBV7-9 to TRBJ2-7; weak D call: TRBD2 (6 bases). Germline CDR1 and CDR2: SEHNR and FQNEAQ (reference sequence). The CDR3 extends over 14 amino acids. With 10 bases removed from V and 0 bases from J, the gap between germline ends came to 16 bases. The CDR3, as DNA: TGTGCCACCATCCCCGGGGGAAGCTCCTACGAGCAGTACTTC. It yields the protein CATIPGGSSYEQYF.

The genes are TRBV6-5 and TRBJ1-2; weak D call: TRBD1 (5 bases). V gave up 0 bases and J gave up 4 bases, with 9 bases separating them. This CDR3 is 14 amino acids long. Per germline, CDR1 MNHEY and CDR2 SVGAGI. CDR3 sequence: CASSYSRQIYGYTF. The CDR3 DNA reads as TGTGCCAGCAGTTACTCTAGACAGATCTATGGCTACACCTTC.

The chain employs TRBV6-5 and TRBJ1-4; 7 nucleotides agree with TRBD1. Trimming removed 3 bases from V and 5 bases from J; junction bases left unmatched: 6. The length of the CDR3 is 15 residues. The germline gives CDR1 MNHEY, CDR2 SVGAGI. CDR3 nucleotides: TGTGCCAGCAGTTATTCCGACAGGGCGAATGAAAAACTGTTTTTT. Its translation is CASSYSDRANEKLFF.

This clone came up a few times. In DNA form, the CDR3 reads TGTGCCAGCAGGAGAGACAGGGGGGACTACAATGAGCAGTTCTTC. Translating it yields CASRRDRGDYNEQFF. This rearrangement joins TRBV6-5 to TRBJ2-1; TRBD1 agrees at 9 bases. V trimming: 6 bases; J trimming: 3 bases; junction bases outside the gene matches: 6. Germline CDR1 is MNHEY and CDR2 is SVGAGI. The CDR3 runs 15 residues.

The CDR3 DNA sequence: TGCGCCAGCAGTCGTATGGCGGGGGCGGGCGAGCAGTACTTC. Its protein is CASSRMAGAGEQYF. The chain links TRBV23-1 to TRBJ2-7, with a tentative D call TRBD2 (7 bases). TRBV23-1 is annotated as an ORF whose role is uncertain. Trimming took 4 bases from V and 6 from J, leaving 16 bases between them. The length of the CDR3 is 14 residues.

This clone was seen a single time. The genes are TRBV5-5 and TRBJ1-6; TRBD1 matches at 8 bases. Trimming took 1 base from V and 10 from J; bases not matched to a gene: 4. The CDR3 contains 14 residues. Germline CDR1 is SGHKS and CDR2 is YYEKEE (reference sequence). CDR3 sequence: CASSLQQGDSPLHF. In DNA, the CDR3 is TGTGCCAGCAGCTTGCAACAGGGGGACTCACCCCTCCACTTT.

The genes are TRBV7-2 and TRBJ1-5, with 12 bases matching TRBD1. This CDR3 has 16 residues. Germline CDR1 reads SGHTA; CDR2 reads FQGNSA. The trim removed 3 bases at V and 6 bases at J, leaving 6 bases unmatched. In DNA, the CDR3 is TGTGCCAGCAGCTTCCCGGGACAGGGGGCTTCTCAGCCCCAGCATTTT. Translated, it gives CASSFPGQGASQPQHF.

A single count supports this clone. The chain has TRBV11-3 and TRBJ2-1; tentative D call: TRBD2 (6 bases). The length of the CDR3 is 13 residues. V lost 5 bases and J lost 10, with 15 bases in between. Germline lookup yields CDR1 SGHNT and CDR2 YENEEA. The CDR3 DNA is TGTGCCAGCAGCCCCCGACCTCTAGCGGAGCAGTTCTTC. Encoded protein: CASSPRPLAEQFF.

The chain combines TRBV2 with TRBJ1-1; D perhaps matches TRBD1 (6 bases). The CDR3 totals 13 residues. Deletions cut 7 bases from V and 5 bases from J, with 14 bases between. CDR1 SNHLY and CDR2 FYNNEI come from the germline V gene. The CDR3 reads CASTGEGFTEAFF. The CDR3 bases are TGTGCCAGCACAGGGGAGGGTTTTACTGAAGCTTTCTTT.